The 32 T cell receptor beta chains listed next were all sequenced from one sample in a study of blood T cell repertoires in COVID-19. The table came from immunoSEQ multiplex PCR; TCRdb's copy has only in-frame clones and leaves some out. The profile shows 110,000 to 150,000 clones, around 87% of them singletons. The specimen sequenced was PBMCs or T cells enriched from blood (not recorded which). These receptors originate from a man in his 60s who had recovered from COVID-19.

The V gene is TRBV5-8, the J gene TRBJ2-2; D might be TRBD2 (5 bases). CDR3 length: 16 amino acids. Germline-derived CDR1 and CDR2 are SGHTS and YDEGEE. V shed 2 bases and J shed 8 bases, with 19 bases lying between them. CDR3 coding DNA: TGTGCCAGCAGCTTTAGGCCTACTAGAGTCACAGGGGAGCTGTTTTTT. This sequence encodes CASSFRPTRVTGELFF.

The rearrangement uses TRBV19 and TRBJ2-7; perhaps TRBD2 as D (6 bases). Trimming pared 4 bases from V and 2 bases from J, leaving 9 bases between. Germline CDR1 and CDR2: LNHDA and SQIVND (reference sequence). This CDR3 comprises 13 residues. CDR3 residues: CASSRDLTYEQYF. CDR3 nucleotides: TGTGCCAGTAGTAGGGACTTAACCTACGAGCAGTACTTC.

The genes are TRBV7-8 and TRBJ1-5; D uncertain. Germline V lookup: CDR1 SGHVS, CDR2 FQNEAQ. V was clipped by 4 bases and J by 4 bases, with 5 bases between them. The CDR3 consists of 12 residues. CDR3 DNA: TGTGCCAGCAGCTCCGGGAATCAGCCCCAGCATTTT. Its protein is CASSSGNQPQHF. Combining the CDR3 with reference TRBV7-8 and TRBJ1-5 gives the whole variable domain GAGVSQSPRYKVAKRGQDVALRCDPISGHVSLFWYQQALGQGPEFLTYFQNEAQLDKSGLPSDRFFAERPEGSVSTLKIQRTQQEDSAVYLCASSSGNQPQHFGDGTRLSIL.

This sequence joins TRBV24-1 and TRBJ1-2; no clear D gene. This CDR3 has 13 amino acids. V lost 5 bases and J 4 bases, leaving 10 bases between the germline ends. Germline loops: CDR1 KGHDR, CDR2 SFDVKD. CDR3 in amino acids: CATSAPGGYGYTF. The CDR3 coding sequence is TGTGCCACCAGTGCCCCCGGCGGCTATGGCTACACCTTC.

V gene TRBV27 combines with J gene TRBJ2-1, with TRBD2 identical over 10 bases. This CDR3 has 17 amino acids. Germline assignment: CDR1 MNHEY and CDR2 SMNVEV (reference sequence). V was clipped by 1 base and J by 2 bases; unmatched bases: 5. CDR3 protein: CASSLYPSGSPYNEQFF. CDR3 sequence (DNA): TGTGCCAGCAGTTTATACCCTAGCGGGAGCCCCTACAATGAGCAGTTCTTC.

This rearrangement joins TRBV3-1 (or the pseudogene TRBV3-2) to TRBJ1-3; perhaps TRBD1 as D (5 bases). The germline CDR1 and CDR2 sequences are LGHDT and YNNKEL (reference sequence). The CDR3 is made up of 16 amino acids. Trimming stripped 2 bases from V and 4 bases from J, with 15 bases between. The CDR3 sequence: CASSQKGREAGNTIYF. The CDR3 nucleotides are TGTGCCAGCAGCCAAAAAGGCAGGGAGGCAGGAAACACCATATATTTT.

The DNA of the CDR3 is TGTGCCAGCTCACCAGAGTTCCAAGAGACCCAGTACTTC. Its translation: CASSPEFQETQYF. This chain uses TRBV18 with TRBJ2-5; D is unresolved. The germline V and J ends were trimmed by 2 bases and 1 base, with 5 bases remaining between them. This CDR3 spans 13 amino acids. CDR1 and CDR2 (germline): KGHSH, LQKENI.

Note on this clone: Within the sample, other DNA sequences also encode this same CDR3. The rearrangement links TRBV24-1 to TRBJ1-4; D might be TRBD1 (6 bases). Germline-derived CDR1 and CDR2 are KGHDR and SFDVKD. V shed 3 bases and J shed 7 bases, with 14 bases lying between them. CDR3 length equals 15 residues. DNA for the CDR3: TGTGCCACCAGTGATCCAACAGGGAGTGGTGAAAAACTGTTTTTT. Translating it yields CATSDPTGSGEKLFF.

This chain joins TRBV18 and TRBJ1-6, with TRBD1 matching over 8 bases. The CDR3 contains 15 residues. The J segment lost 7 bases and the V segment lost 4 bases, leaving 6 bases of the junction unmatched. The germline CDR1 and CDR2 sequences are KGHSH and LQKENI. In nucleotides, the CDR3 is TGTGCCAGCTCACGTGACAGGGGCGGGAATTCACCCCTCCACTTT. Translating it yields CASSRDRGGNSPLHF. Complete variable domain (other parts from reference TRBV18 and TRBJ1-6): NAGVMQNPRHLVRRRGQEARLRCSPMKGHSHVYWYRQLPEEGLKFMVYLQKENIIDESGMPKERFSAEFPKEGPSILRIQQVVRGDSAAYFCASSRDRGGNSPLHFGNGTRLTVT.

This clone showed up just once. The chain recombines TRBV9 with TRBJ2-7, with TRBD1 identical over 11 bases. The germline V gene encodes CDR1 SGDLS and CDR2 YYNGEE. The CDR3 length is 15 residues. J lost 6 bases, V lost 3 bases, and 8 bases had no gene match. CDR3: CASSDQDRGLSEQYF. The CDR3 nucleotides read TGTGCCAGCAGCGACCAGGACAGGGGGCTCTCCGAGCAGTACTTC. The full variable domain, with the rest looked up from reference TRBV9 and TRBJ2-7, is DSGVTQTPKHLITATGQRVTLRCSPRSGDLSVYWYQQSLDQGLQFLIQYYNGEERAKGNILERFSAQQFPDLHSELNLSSLELGDSALYFCASSDQDRGLSEQYFGPGTRLTVT.

The chain links TRBV29-1 to TRBJ1-2; a possible D gene is TRBD1 (6 bases). CDR1 and CDR2 (germline): SQVTM, ANQGSEA. CDR3 length: 13 amino acids. Between the trimmed V and J ends, which lost 7 bases and 4 bases, there was a span of 16 bases. CDR3 nucleotide sequence: TGCAGCGCGGGGGCAGGGGCGGGCTATGGCTACACCTTC. It specifies CSAGAGAGYGYTF. Full variable domain (outside the CDR3, taken from reference TRBV29-1 and TRBJ1-2): SAVISQKPSRDICQRGTSLTIQCQVDSQVTMMFWYRQQPGQSLTLIATANQGSEATYESGFVIDKFPISRPNLTFSTLTVSNMSPEDSSIYLCSAGAGAGYGYTFGSGTRLTVV.

The chain links TRBV7-8 to TRBJ1-2, with a weak D call TRBD1 (6 bases). The V end lost 5 bases, the J end lost 3 bases, and 16 bases lay between the germline ends. CDR3 length: 15 amino acids. CDR1 and CDR2 from the germline V gene are SGHVS and FQNEAQ. DNA for the CDR3: TGTGCCAGCAGCCGAGGGGGAGGGGCCGACTATGGCTACACCTTC. Translation: CASSRGGGADYGYTF.

This chain uses TRBV28 with TRBJ1-5, with 11 positions matching TRBD1. This CDR3 contains 15 residues. The germline CDR1 and CDR2 sequences are MDHEN and SYDVKM. Trimming cost V 6 bases and J 5 bases; bases outside gene matches: 6. The CDR3 protein is CASSQGTGGYQPQHF. CDR3 bases: TGTGCCAGCAGCCAAGGGACAGGGGGTTATCAGCCCCAGCATTTT.

This chain links TRBV30 with TRBJ1-5; D is perhaps TRBD1 (6 bases). With 2 bases removed from V and 0 bases from J, the gap between germline ends came to 11 bases. CDR3 length equals 15 residues. The germline V gene encodes CDR1 GTSNPN and CDR2 SVGIG (reference sequence). The CDR3 reads CAWSPGHFSNQPQHF. The CDR3 nucleotides are TGTGCCTGGAGTCCGGGACATTTTAGCAATCAGCCCCAGCATTTT.

There are a few counts of this clone. This rearrangement joins TRBV27 to TRBJ2-7; a possible D gene is TRBD2 (6 bases). Germline-derived CDR1 and CDR2 are MNHEY and SMNVEV (reference sequence). The CDR3 is 13 amino acids. V was clipped by 3 bases and J by 5 bases, with 11 bases between them. As DNA, the CDR3 is TGTGCCAGCAGTTTTGGGGGAGGCAACGAGCAGTACTTC. Protein product: CASSFGGGNEQYF.

V gene TRBV20-1 combines with J gene TRBJ1-5, with D unresolved. V gave up 3 bases and J gave up 0 bases, with 6 bases separating them. This CDR3 spans 13 amino acids. Germline CDR1 DFQATT, CDR2 SNEGSKA (reference sequence). CDR3 sequence: CSASRVSNQPQHF. DNA for the CDR3: TGCAGTGCTAGTCGGGTTAGCAATCAGCCCCAGCATTTT.

This rearrangement joins TRBV10-3 to TRBJ2-7; tentative D call: TRBD2 (6 bases). The CDR3 spans 16 residues. Trimming removed 3 bases at V and 0 bases at J, with 15 bases between. The germline V gene encodes CDR1 ENHRY and CDR2 SYGVKD. The CDR3 here is CAISDLGGESSYEQYF. The CDR3 DNA reads TGTGCCATCAGTGACCTCGGCGGGGAGAGCTCCTACGAGCAGTACTTC.

The CDR3 region has the DNA TGTGCCAGCAGCTTGGGACAGTACAATCAGCCCCAGCATTTT. Protein product: CASSLGQYNQPQHF. The V gene is TRBV6-5, the J gene TRBJ1-5; 7 positions match TRBD1. This CDR3 spans 14 amino acids. Per germline, CDR1 MNHEY and CDR2 SVGAGI. V trimming: 6 bases; J trimming: 3 bases; junction bases outside the gene matches: 5.

This chain connects TRBV7-2 to TRBJ2-3, with 11 bases that match TRBD2. Unmatched junction bases numbered 8, after V lost 5 bases and J lost 4 bases. This CDR3 contains 16 residues. Germline V lookup: CDR1 SGHTA, CDR2 FQGNSA. CDR3 DNA sequence: TGTGCCAGCAGCCCAAGACTAGCGGGAAGGGCAGATACGCAGTATTTT. This codes for CASSPRLAGRADTQYF.

V usage is TRBV15 and J usage is TRBJ2-2, with D maybe TRBD1 (6 bases). The CDR3 has 14 amino acids. The germline V gene has CDR1 LNHNV and CDR2 YYDKDF (reference sequence). V lost 2 bases to trimming and J lost 5 bases, with 9 bases between them. The chain's CDR3 is CATSRITGTGELFF. As DNA, the CDR3 is TGTGCCACCAGCAGAATAACAGGGACCGGGGAGCTGTTTTTT.

The chain is built from TRBV30 and TRBJ1-1, with TRBD1 as a possible D gene (5 bases). V shed 4 bases and J shed 0 bases, with 9 bases lying between them. This CDR3 region has 13 residues. CDR1 GTSNPN and CDR2 SVGIG come from the germline V gene (reference sequence). The chain's CDR3 is CAWNRQLNTEAFF. The CDR3 DNA follows: TGTGCCTGGAATCGACAGCTGAACACTGAAGCTTTCTTT.

This clone appeared a few times. V and J are TRBV5-4 and TRBJ2-5, with TRBD2 matching over 8 bases. The length of the CDR3 is 16 residues. Trimming at V came to 4 bases and at J to 1 base, leaving 9 bases not matched to a gene. The germline V gene has CDR1 SGHNT and CDR2 YYREEE (reference sequence). In DNA, the CDR3 is TGTGCCAGCAGCGTAGGGACTAGGGGGGCCCAAGAGACCCAGTACTTC. Its translation is CASSVGTRGAQETQYF.

The genes are TRBV24-1 and TRBJ1-5; D may be TRBD1 (6 bases). CDR1 KGHDR and CDR2 SFDVKD come from the germline V gene. V lost 4 bases to trimming and J lost 0 bases, with 12 bases between them. The CDR3 runs to 16 residues. As DNA, the CDR3 is TGTGCCACCAGTGAGGCCGGGACATCTAGCAATCAGCCCCAGCATTTT. The encoded protein is CATSEAGTSSNQPQHF.

J is TRBJ1-1 and V is TRBV18, with D unresolved. Germline-derived CDR1 and CDR2 are KGHSH and LQKENI. The CDR3 is 13 residues long. V was trimmed by 5 bases and J by 0 bases, leaving 7 bases between them. The CDR3 here is CASSSTLNTEAFF. CDR3 coding DNA: TGTGCCAGCTCATCCACATTGAACACTGAAGCTTTCTTT.

J is TRBJ2-1 and V is TRBV5-1, with 11 nucleotides matching TRBD1. This CDR3 has 17 amino acids. V lost 4 bases, J lost 3 bases, and 9 bases stayed unmatched. The germline CDR1 and CDR2 sequences are SGHRS and YFSETQ. The CDR3: CASSAGTGGMGYNEQFF. CDR3 sequence (DNA): TGCGCCAGCAGCGCCGGGACAGGGGGTATGGGCTACAATGAGCAGTTCTTC.

V usage is TRBV2 and J usage is TRBJ1-1; no clear D. Per the germline V gene, CDR1 is SNHLY and CDR2 is FYNNEI. The ends were cut back, 4 bases at V and 3 bases at J, with 12 bases in the middle. The CDR3 spans 14 residues. CDR3 protein: CASSGLARDTEAFF. As DNA, the CDR3 is TGTGCCAGCAGTGGGTTGGCGCGGGACACTGAAGCTTTCTTT.

J is TRBJ1-1 and V is TRBV29-1; D uncertain. Germline loops: CDR1 SQVTM, CDR2 ANQGSEA. V shed 0 bases and J shed 1 base, with 9 bases lying between them. The CDR3 has 14 residues. CDR3 loop: CSVEDLAPNTEAFF. The CDR3, as DNA: TGCAGCGTTGAAGATCTGGCACCGAACACTGAAGCTTTCTTT.

This chain joins TRBV7-6 and TRBJ2-6; 11 bases map to TRBD1. The junction had 4 bases not matched to a gene; V was cut back by 1 base and J by 2 bases. The CDR3 sequence is 18 residues long. Germline lookup yields CDR1 SGHVS and CDR2 FNYEAQ. CDR3 residues: CASSLVGQGAAGANVLTF. CDR3 nucleotide sequence: TGTGCCAGCAGCTTAGTAGGACAGGGGGCTGCTGGGGCCAACGTCCTGACTTTC.

The chain is built from TRBV6-5 and TRBJ2-1, with D perhaps TRBD1 (5 bases). The V and J ends lost 4 bases and 5 bases respectively, with 12 bases between them. The germline gives CDR1 MNHEY, CDR2 SVGAGI. The CDR3 loop spans 14 amino acids. DNA for the CDR3: TGTGCCAGCAGTTCTGCCAGGGTAGACAATGAGCAGTTCTTC. Protein sequence: CASSSARVDNEQFF.

The rearrangement uses TRBV10-3 and TRBJ2-7, with TRBD1 matching 8 bases. From germline, CDR1 is ENHRY and CDR2 SYGVKD. There are 15 residues in the CDR3. The trim removed 7 bases at V and 2 bases at J, leaving 10 bases unmatched. The CDR3 spells CAIKERGQGPYEQYF. CDR3 DNA: TGTGCCATCAAAGAGAGAGGACAGGGCCCCTACGAGCAGTACTTC.

The genes are TRBV18 and TRBJ1-1; D call uncertain. The CDR3 totals 14 residues. The germline CDR1 and CDR2 sequences are KGHSH and LQKENI. The V end lost 3 bases, the J end lost 2 bases, and 10 bases lay between the germline ends. CDR3 residues: CASSPRQINTEAFF. As DNA, the CDR3 is TGTGCCAGCTCACCGAGGCAGATAAACACTGAAGCTTTCTTT.

The V and J genes are TRBV6-5 and TRBJ2-1; TRBD1 might be the D (6 bases). In germline, CDR1 is MNHEY, CDR2 SVGAGI. The CDR3 totals 15 residues. Trimming shortened V by 0 bases and J by 5 bases, and 11 bases separated the two germline ends. Here the CDR3 reads CASSYSGGADNEQFF. For the CDR3, the DNA is TGTGCCAGCAGTTACTCTGGGGGCGCGGACAATGAGCAGTTCTTC.